This T cell receptor beta chain was sequenced during a study of monozygotic twins with inflammatory bowel disease. The study's findings and limits: Researchers reported no repertoire similarity difference between concordant and discordant twins, possibly from limited power. Compared with healthy twins, IBD patients shared fewer clonotypes with others, especially with disease activity.

On this clonotype: As yet, its antigen is unknown.

For each CDR3 protein, TCRdb gives one entry from its re-call of the 5' RACE reads, without DNA. The sample's table shows around 190,000 distinct CDR3 sequences. This CDR3 spans 14 amino acids. CDR1 is SNHLY, CDR2 FYNNEI, per germline. This sequence joins TRBV2 and TRBJ1-2; as DNA is missing, the TRBD1 call by TCRdb cannot be tested. The TCR sequence derives from a human donor with ulcerative colitis or Crohn's disease, or a healthy co-twin of an affected twin (not recorded which). The sample comprised blood. The CDR3 spells CARLPRGRYYGYTF.